Included here is one TCR beta chain sequence, with context. What it binds is not known. The data were obtained in a study of cytomegalovirus exposure and HLA in healthy donors. Overall study findings and caveats: Later work associated roughly 15,000 TCR beta sequences with HLA alleles at 0.05 false discovery rate. Indistinguishable V segments such as TRBV6-2 and TRBV6-3 were excluded.

The V end was cut by 8 bases, the J end by 4 bases, with 9 bases between. The CDR3 extends over 12 amino acids. Germline V gene lookup returns CDR1 LGHNA and CDR2 YNFKEQ. PCR primers comprised 60 Vbeta and 13 Jbeta primers. Libraries were prepared by immunoSEQ multiplex PCR; TCRdb keeps only in-frame clonotypes and omits some of them. The sample holds about 190,000 clones; 75% to 90% are singletons and the top ten take 1%. The sequencing sample was made of PBMCs. This chain uses TRBV4-2 with TRBJ1-3, with a possible D match to TRBD1 (5 bases). The TCR sequence derives from a boy aged 2 to 10 in good health and CMV-seronegative. As DNA, the CDR3 is TGTGCCAGCTGGGGCAGGGGAAACACCATATATTTT. Translation gives CASWGRGNTIYF.